These T cell receptor beta chains were read from a single sample in a study of blood T cell repertoires in COVID-19. Sequencing used immunoSEQ multiplex PCR; TCRdb keeps in-frame clones, though not all of them. The table has about 64,000 clones, roughly 84% seen once. The sequenced material came from peripheral blood. The receptors here all came from a man aged 70 or older with acute or convalescent COVID-19. Both conserved end residues are part of each CDR3. A D gene is named only where the DNA matches it firmly.

>TRBV10-1|TRBJ1-2|TRBD1
CASSMGQGAHGYTF
>TRBV11-2|TRBJ2-4|TRBD1
CASSPGQGKNIQYF
>TRBV4-1|TRBJ2-7|NA
CASSHQGSSYEQYF
>TRBV5-1|TRBJ2-6|NA
CASSPEDSSFSSGANVLTF
>TRBV11-3|TRBJ2-1|TRBD2
CASSTRTSGGMREQFF
>TRBV2|TRBJ1-4|TRBD1
CASSYPATGSFATNEKLFF
>TRBV5-8|TRBJ2-5|NA
CASSPGPRRETQYF
>TRBV6-2/TRBV6-3|TRBJ2-2|TRBD1
CASSRDRGSGELFF
>TRBV19|TRBJ2-7|TRBD1
CASSSPGTGNSYEQYF
>TRBV6-6|TRBJ1-3|NA
CASSRQSSGNTIYF
>TRBV15|TRBJ2-7|TRBD1
CATSSPGQGFYEQYF
>TRBV4-3|TRBJ1-4|NA
CASSQPRKPTGWRTNEKLFF
>TRBV9|TRBJ2-7|NA
CASSATAGANYEQYF
>TRBV9|TRBJ2-1|NA
CASSVTEGINEQFF
>TRBV29-1|TRBJ2-1|NA
CSVGHYNEQFF
>TRBV6-5|TRBJ1-2|NA
CASSYDGTYGYTF
>TRBV27|TRBJ1-4|NA
CASSPSDSPRTEKLFF
>TRBV24-1|TRBJ2-5|NA
CATSDLRGTGETQYF
>TRBV6-5|TRBJ2-2|TRBD1
CASSLQGAIGGELFF
>TRBV6-5|TRBJ2-1|NA
CASSRSNSYNEQFF
>TRBV19|TRBJ1-5|TRBD1
CASKRTGHSNQPQHF
>TRBV19|TRBJ2-1|TRBD2
CASSRGGRGSYNEQFF
>TRBV7-2|TRBJ2-3|TRBD2
CASSFAGGYADTQYF
>TRBV11-1|TRBJ2-7|NA
CASSLSVLAYEQYF
>TRBV2|TRBJ1-1|NA
CASSAQTGGFLEAFF